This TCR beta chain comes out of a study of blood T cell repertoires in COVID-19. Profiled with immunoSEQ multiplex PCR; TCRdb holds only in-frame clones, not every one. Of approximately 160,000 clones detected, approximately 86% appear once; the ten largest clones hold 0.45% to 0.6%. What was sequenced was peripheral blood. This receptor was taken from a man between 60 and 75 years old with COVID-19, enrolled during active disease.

The CDR3 DNA sequence: TGTGCCAGCAGCTTTTTAGGGGTTGGGGATGAGCAGTTCTTC. Translation gives CASSFLGVGDEQFF. The V and J genes are TRBV7-2 and TRBJ2-1; D is perhaps TRBD1 (5 bases). Germline assignment: CDR1 SGHTA and CDR2 FQGNSA. The CDR3 has 14 amino acids. The germline V and J ends were trimmed by 3 bases and 8 bases, with 14 bases remaining between them.